The sequence of this T cell receptor (beta chain) was determined in a study of identical twins. Study-level findings and limits: Beta out-of-frame twin sharing showed a weaker excess. A lower insertion count was a feature of abundant cord blood beta clonotypes, with no such feature in memory repertoires.

A universal primer site came from template switching; cDNA carried unique molecular identifiers. TCRdb passed the 5' RACE reads through MiXCR, listing each CDR3 protein once. This table has approximately 630,000 distinct CDR3 sequences, around 7.4% appearing once. V lost 1 base, J lost 13 bases, and 6 bases stayed unmatched. Germline CDR1 reads DFQATT; CDR2 reads SNEGSKA (reference sequence). The CDR3 is 12 amino acids. Concerning this clonotype: What it binds is unknown.

Every sampled donor was Caucasian and healthy. Another study also made use of these data, one on yellow fever vaccine responses in identical twins.

The rearrangement joins TRBV20-1 to TRBJ2-1; 8 bases line up with TRBD2. Sequencing was carried out using PBMCs. The source is a woman between 18 and 29 years old in good health. CDR3 sequence reads: CSARVSAGGQFF. DNA of the CDR3: TGCAGTGCTAGAGTGTCGGCGGGAGGCCAGTTCTTC.